A single sample is the source of the 8 T cell receptor beta chains below, sequenced in a study of T cell responses to AZD1222 COVID-19 vaccine. Assay used: immunoSEQ multiplex PCR; TCRdb lists only in-frame clones, some missing. The sample holds about 90,000 clones, 65% to 90% seen once. The source material was peripheral blood, sampled on day 0 of AZD1222 vaccination. The receptors shown here come from an adult in good health.

J is TRBJ1-5 and V is TRBV24-1; TRBD1 matches 8 bases. V shed 9 bases, J shed 4 bases, and the junction held 4 bases outside the gene matches. The germline CDR1 and CDR2 sequences are KGHDR and SFDVKD. This CDR3 is built from 13 residues. For the CDR3, the DNA is TGTGCCACCCAGGACAGGGCAAATCAGCCCCAGCATTTT. It codes for CATQDRANQPQHF.

The V gene is TRBV2, the J gene TRBJ2-3, with D possibly TRBD1 on 5 matching bases. The V gene's germline CDR1 is SNHLY and CDR2 FYNNEI. This CDR3 has 16 residues. The V gene lost 6 bases and the J gene lost 0 bases, with 16 bases spanning the gap. DNA of the CDR3: TGTGCCAGCAGCCAGCCCCAGGGTCCGAGCACAGATACGCAGTATTTT. Its protein product is CASSQPQGPSTDTQYF.

This clone came up a few times. This chain links TRBV7-2 with TRBJ2-7, with D possibly being TRBD2 (5 bases). The V end lost 1 base, the J end lost 0 bases, and 13 bases lay between the germline ends. Germline values: CDR1 SGHTA, CDR2 FQGNSA. This CDR3 has 16 amino acids. In DNA form, the CDR3 reads TGTGCCAGCAGCTTAGGTCCAGCGGTTAGCTCCTACGAGCAGTACTTC. It translates to CASSLGPAVSSYEQYF.

The rearrangement links TRBV3-1 (or the pseudogene TRBV3-2) to TRBJ1-1; 10 bases agree with TRBD1. The V gene's germline CDR1 is LGHDT and CDR2 YNNKEL (reference sequence). V was clipped by 2 bases and J by 4 bases; unmatched bases: 4. This CDR3 is 15 amino acids long. CDR3 sequence: CASSQQTGGPTEAFF. CDR3 DNA sequence: TGTGCCAGCAGCCAACAGACAGGGGGCCCCACTGAAGCTTTCTTT.

V is TRBV5-4 and J is TRBJ1-4, with no clear D. The CDR3 runs to 17 residues. Trimming pared 1 base from V and 0 bases from J, leaving 13 bases between. Germline assignment: CDR1 SGHNT and CDR2 YYREEE (reference sequence). DNA for the CDR3: TGTGCCAGCAGCTTGTTATCCACATCTGCAACTAATGAAAAACTGTTTTTT. It codes for CASSLLSTSATNEKLFF.

The J gene is TRBJ2-7, the V gene TRBV12-5, with D possibly matching TRBD2 (5 bases). Germline CDR1 reads LGHNT; CDR2 reads FRNRAP. The V and J ends lost 6 bases and 0 bases respectively, with 15 bases between them. The CDR3 length is 15 residues. This CDR3 reads CASGSPPGNSYEQYF. The CDR3 nucleotides are TGTGCTAGTGGATCCCCCCCGGGAAACTCCTACGAGCAGTACTTC.

The rearrangement links TRBV9 to TRBJ2-5; D uncertain. Germline V gene lookup returns CDR1 SGDLS and CDR2 YYNGEE. The CDR3 is made up of 15 amino acids. Trimming took off 2 bases at V and 3 bases at J, with 14 bases between the two ends. This CDR3 reads CASSVASRLEETQYF. Written as DNA, the CDR3 is TGTGCCAGCAGCGTGGCTAGTCGGTTAGAAGAGACCCAGTACTTC.

The chain employs TRBV4-3 and TRBJ1-2; no definite D call. The CDR3 contains 14 residues. The V and J ends lost 0 bases and 8 bases respectively, with 13 bases between them. Germline assignment: CDR1 LGHNA and CDR2 YSLEER. The CDR3 sequence: CASSQDPGAWGYTF. In DNA, the CDR3 is TGCGCCAGCAGCCAAGATCCAGGAGCTTGGGGCTACACCTTC.